These T cell receptor beta chains were read from a single sample in a study of shared clonotypes between healthy human individuals. Measured with immunoSEQ multiplex PCR; TCRdb has only the in-frame clones, and not every one. The data show hundreds of thousands of clones, with around 96% seen just once and 0.11% held by the top ten. The sample comprised naive CD8+ T cells sorted from blood. The source of these receptors is a woman aged 25 to 39 in good health. Both conserved end residues are part of each CDR3. The order of the fields is J gene, CDR3 length, V gene, clone size, D gene, CDR3 DNA, CDR3 protein. D genes are given only for firm matches. Size is stated for part of the rows, as once, few or many counts, or as a class when the clone is expanded.

J: TRBJ1-5; length: 16; V: TRBV6-1; size: -; D: -; DNA: TGTGCCAGCAGTGAAGCGGCCGGGTATAGCAATCAGCCCCAGCATTTT; CDR3: CASSEAAGYSNQPQHF
J: TRBJ2-1; length: 17; V: TRBV27; size: -; D: TRBD2; DNA: TGTGCCAGCAGTTTAGGGACTAGCGGGAGAGGCTACAATGAGCAGTTCTTC; CDR3: CASSLGTSGRGYNEQFF
J: TRBJ2-1; length: 13; V: TRBV7-6; size: -; D: TRBD2; DNA: TGTGCCAGCAGCTTGGCGGGAGAATATGAGCAGTTCTTC; CDR3: CASSLAGEYEQFF
J: TRBJ1-3; length: 17; V: TRBV7-9; size: -; D: -; DNA: TGTGCCAGCAGCTTAGTTGTGGGGCCAATCTCTGGAAACACCATATATTTT; CDR3: CASSLVVGPISGNTIYF
J: TRBJ2-3; length: 16; V: TRBV14; size: -; D: TRBD2; DNA: TGTGCCAGCAGCCAAAGAGCGGGAGGATTTCAAGATACGCAGTATTTT; CDR3: CASSQRAGGFQDTQYF
J: TRBJ2-7; length: 13; V: TRBV10-3; size: -; D: -; DNA: TGTGCCATCAGGGACGGGGCATCCTACGAGCAGTACTTC; CDR3: CAIRDGASYEQYF
J: TRBJ2-3; length: 12; V: TRBV29-1; size: -; D: -; DNA: TGCAGCGTCGCTTTTCCTATAGATACGCAGTATTTT; CDR3: CSVAFPIDTQYF
J: TRBJ2-3; length: 14; V: TRBV6-1; size: -; D: TRBD2; DNA: TGTGCCAGCAGGGGGACTAGCGGGACAGATACGCAGTATTTT; CDR3: CASRGTSGTDTQYF
J: TRBJ2-7; length: 14; V: TRBV6-1; size: -; D: TRBD1; DNA: TGTGCCAGCAGTGAATTCGGACAGGGCTACGAGCAGTACTTC; CDR3: CASSEFGQGYEQYF
J: TRBJ2-1; length: 14; V: TRBV29-1; size: -; D: TRBD2; DNA: TGCAGCGCGATAGCGGGAGAATCAGGTAATGAGCAGTTCTTC; CDR3: CSAIAGESGNEQFF
J: TRBJ2-7; length: 14; V: TRBV9; size: -; D: TRBD2; DNA: TGTGCCAGCAGTGGGACTAGCGGGAATTGGGAGCAGTACTTC; CDR3: CASSGTSGNWEQYF
J: TRBJ2-2; length: 14; V: TRBV27; size: -; D: -; DNA: TGTGCCAGCAGTTCGCCGGGACATCTCCGGGAGCTGTTTTTT; CDR3: CASSSPGHLRELFF
J: TRBJ1-1; length: 13; V: TRBV6-5; size: -; D: -; DNA: TGTGCCAGCAGTTACTCGGGGTACACTGAAGCTTTCTTT; CDR3: CASSYSGYTEAFF
J: TRBJ2-1; length: 13; V: TRBV9; size: -; D: TRBD2; DNA: TGTGCCAGCAGCGTAGGGACTAGTGCTGAGCAGTTCTTC; CDR3: CASSVGTSAEQFF
J: TRBJ1-5; length: 14; V: TRBV27; size: -; D: TRBD1; DNA: TGTGCCAGCACCGCGACAGGGGGTCATCAGCCCCAGCATTTT; CDR3: CASTATGGHQPQHF
J: TRBJ2-7; length: 12; V: TRBV27; size: -; D: -; DNA: TGTGCCAGCAGTTTCGGGTTGGGCGAGCAGTACTTC; CDR3: CASSFGLGEQYF
J: TRBJ1-3; length: 16; V: TRBV5-6; size: -; D: -; DNA: TGTGCCAGCAGCTTGGCGGGACGGACCTCTGGAAACACCATATATTTT; CDR3: CASSLAGRTSGNTIYF
J: TRBJ2-2; length: 16; V: TRBV7-9; size: -; D: -; DNA: TGTGCCAGCAGCTTAGTGGTGGCCGGGCCTACCGGGGAGCTGTTTTTT; CDR3: CASSLVVAGPTGELFF
J: TRBJ2-7; length: 15; V: TRBV4-2; size: -; D: -; DNA: TGTGCCAGCAGCCAGACCCCTGGGGCATCGTACGAGCAGTACTTC; CDR3: CASSQTPGASYEQYF
J: TRBJ1-2; length: 15; V: TRBV7-9; size: once; D: TRBD1; DNA: TGTGCCAGCAGCTTGGCGGGGACAGGGGGCCATGGCTACACCTTC; CDR3: CASSLAGTGGHGYTF
J: TRBJ2-2; length: 16; V: TRBV25-1; size: -; D: -; DNA: TGTGCCAGCAGTGAACCTACCCTCAGACAGGCCGGGGAGCTGTTTTTT; CDR3: CASSEPTLRQAGELFF
J: TRBJ2-1; length: 14; V: TRBV7-2; size: -; D: TRBD2; DNA: TGTGCCAGCAGCTTATTGGCGGGAGGCAATGAGCAGTTCTTC; CDR3: CASSLLAGGNEQFF
J: TRBJ2-7; length: 17; V: TRBV28; size: -; D: TRBD2; DNA: TGTGCCAGCAGGTCCGTACTAGCGGGCGCTCCCAACTACGAGCAGTACTTC; CDR3: CASRSVLAGAPNYEQYF
J: TRBJ1-4; length: 12; V: TRBV19; size: -; D: -; DNA: TGTGCCAGTAGTATAATGGGATCAACTTCGGTTTTT; CDR3: CASSIMGSTSVF
J: TRBJ2-3; length: 13; V: TRBV11-3; size: once; D: -; DNA: TGTGCCAGCAGCTTAGAGAGGACAGATACGCAGTATTTT; CDR3: CASSLERTDTQYF
J: TRBJ2-2; length: 14; V: TRBV6-5; size: -; D: -; DNA: TGTGCCAGCAGTTACGGTCTGAACACCGGGGAGCTGTTTTTT; CDR3: CASSYGLNTGELFF
J: TRBJ1-2; length: 14; V: TRBV7-9; size: -; D: -; DNA: TGTGCCAGCAGCTTGCATCGGAGAGGGTATGGCTACACCTTC; CDR3: CASSLHRRGYGYTF
J: TRBJ2-1; length: 16; V: TRBV6-1; size: once; D: TRBD1; DNA: TGTGCCAGCAGTGGGGACAGGGACGGTTACTACAATGAGCAGTTCTTC; CDR3: CASSGDRDGYYNEQFF
J: TRBJ1-3; length: 17; V: TRBV14; size: -; D: TRBD1; DNA: TGTGCCAGCAGCCAGCGGCCGGGGACAGGGCGGGGAAACACCATATATTTT; CDR3: CASSQRPGTGRGNTIYF
J: TRBJ2-1; length: 12; V: TRBV27; size: -; D: -; DNA: TGTGCCACCAGGGACGGATACAATGAGCAGTTCTTC; CDR3: CATRDGYNEQFF
J: TRBJ2-2; length: 17; V: TRBV21-1; size: -; D: -; DNA: TGTGCCAGCAGCAAAAAAGCCTCCTTGGGAGGGCCCGGGGAGCTGTTTTTT; CDR3: CASSKKASLGGPGELFF
J: TRBJ1-2; length: 12; V: TRBV5-1; size: -; D: -; DNA: TGCGCCAGCAGCCCCCGGGACGGAGACTACACCTTC; CDR3: CASSPRDGDYTF
J: TRBJ1-5; length: 16; V: TRBV6-1; size: -; D: -; DNA: TGTGCCAGCAGTGAAGCCCGTATAATAAACAATCAGCCCCAGCATTTT; CDR3: CASSEARIINNQPQHF
J: TRBJ2-1; length: 10; V: TRBV25-1; size: -; D: -; DNA: TGTGCCAGCTTTTACAATGAGCAGTTCTTC; CDR3: CASFYNEQFF
J: TRBJ1-6; length: 17; V: TRBV7-2; size: -; D: -; DNA: TGTGCCAGCAGCCCCTTCGGATTTAGCTCCTATAATTCACCCCTCCACTTT; CDR3: CASSPFGFSSYNSPLHF
J: TRBJ2-1; length: 14; V: TRBV29-1; size: -; D: TRBD2; DNA: TGCAGCGTTCTGGGCGGGAGCTCCTACAATGAGCAGTTCTTC; CDR3: CSVLGGSSYNEQFF
J: TRBJ2-1; length: 15; V: TRBV19; size: -; D: -; DNA: TGTGCCAGTAGTATGAGTGCAGGGCGGGGAAATGAGCAGTTCTTC; CDR3: CASSMSAGRGNEQFF
J: TRBJ2-3; length: 19; V: TRBV6-1; size: -; D: -; DNA: TGTGCCAGCAGTGAAGTGATTGTTGTGGGAGAGGAGTTCGGAGATACGCAGTATTTT; CDR3: CASSEVIVVGEEFGDTQYF
J: TRBJ2-1; length: 16; V: TRBV7-6; size: -; D: -; DNA: TGTGCCAGCAGCCCTATTCTACGAGGGAGTATAGATGAGCAGTTCTTC; CDR3: CASSPILRGSIDEQFF
J: TRBJ2-7; length: 15; V: TRBV19; size: -; D: TRBD2; DNA: TGTGCCAGTAGTTTTGCTAGCGGGCCCTCCTACGAGCAGTACTTC; CDR3: CASSFASGPSYEQYF
J: TRBJ1-1; length: 15; V: TRBV5-8; size: once; D: -; DNA: TGTGCCAGCAGCTTGCGGGAGGGGCGGAACACTGAAGCTTTCTTT; CDR3: CASSLREGRNTEAFF
J: TRBJ2-1; length: 18; V: TRBV6-4; size: -; D: TRBD2; DNA: TGTGCCAGCAGTGACTCCTGGGCTAGCGGGAGCTCCTACAATGAGCAGTTCTTC; CDR3: CASSDSWASGSSYNEQFF
J: TRBJ1-1; length: 22; V: TRBV9; size: -; D: TRBD1; DNA: TGTGCCAGCAGCGCCCTCCCGGGGACAGGGTTAGGGGGCCACTATTCGAACACTGAAGCTTTCTTT; CDR3: CASSALPGTGLGGHYSNTEAFF
J: TRBJ1-1; length: 15; V: TRBV21-1; size: -; D: -; DNA: TGTGCCAGCAGCTTCCACAGGGAGGATGGCCCTGAAGCTTTCTTT; CDR3: CASSFHREDGPEAFF
J: TRBJ1-3; length: 14; V: TRBV25-1; size: -; D: -; DNA: TGTGCCAGCAGTCTTGGATCCACTGGAAACACCATATATTTT; CDR3: CASSLGSTGNTIYF
J: TRBJ1-2; length: 16; V: TRBV4-1; size: -; D: TRBD1; DNA: TGCGCCAGCAGCCAAGACATAGACAGGGCGGTCGATGGCTACACCTTC; CDR3: CASSQDIDRAVDGYTF
J: TRBJ1-1; length: 15; V: TRBV4-1; size: -; D: -; DNA: TGCGCCAGCAGCCAAGCGGACCAAGTCCCCGGTGAAGCTTTCTTT; CDR3: CASSQADQVPGEAFF
J: TRBJ2-3; length: 15; V: TRBV25-1; size: -; D: TRBD1; DNA: TGTGCCAGCAGTGGTGGACAGGGGTACACAGATACGCAGTATTTT; CDR3: CASSGGQGYTDTQYF
J: TRBJ2-7; length: 14; V: TRBV28; size: -; D: -; DNA: TGTGCCAGCAGTTACACTGGGACCTACTACGAGCAGTACTTC; CDR3: CASSYTGTYYEQYF
J: TRBJ1-2; length: 14; V: TRBV6-5; size: -; D: TRBD1; DNA: TGTGCCAGCAGTACTGAATGGACAGGCTATGGCTACACCTTC; CDR3: CASSTEWTGYGYTF
J: TRBJ1-1; length: 14; V: TRBV28; size: -; D: -; DNA: TGTGCCAGCAGTCTACAAGCGGGGCCGGCGGCGGCTTTCTTT; CDR3: CASSLQAGPAAAFF
J: TRBJ1-2; length: 15; V: TRBV9; size: many; D: -; DNA: TGTGCCAGCAGCGGGAGGGACCCGGTCGGCTATGGCTACACCTTC; CDR3: CASSGRDPVGYGYTF
J: TRBJ2-7; length: 15; V: TRBV11-2; size: -; D: -; DNA: TGTGCCAGCAGCTTATTCCTTATGGGCGACGAGAGGCAGTACTTC; CDR3: CASSLFLMGDERQYF
J: TRBJ1-1; length: 12; V: TRBV27; size: -; D: -; DNA: TGTGCCAGCAGTTTGATCCAGGGTGAAGCTTTCTTT; CDR3: CASSLIQGEAFF
J: TRBJ2-7; length: 13; V: TRBV7-8; size: -; D: -; DNA: TGTGCCAGCAGCTTAGCTCAGAACTACGAGCAGTACTTC; CDR3: CASSLAQNYEQYF
J: TRBJ1-3; length: 12; V: TRBV29-1; size: -; D: -; DNA: TGCAGCGTCGTACCCTCGGGGGACACCATATATTTT; CDR3: CSVVPSGDTIYF
J: TRBJ1-1; length: 19; V: TRBV9; size: -; D: TRBD1; DNA: TGTGCCAGCAGCCCTCCCCTGGGGAACAGGGGAGTCGTGAACACTGAAGCTTTCTTT; CDR3: CASSPPLGNRGVVNTEAFF
J: TRBJ2-7; length: 13; V: TRBV27; size: -; D: -; DNA: TGTGCCAGCAGTTTTGGGGCCCGTTACGAGCAGTACTTC; CDR3: CASSFGARYEQYF
J: TRBJ2-1; length: 20; V: TRBV7-6; size: -; D: TRBD1; DNA: TGTGCCAGCAGTTACCTGCCGGGGCAGGGGGCGTTGAGCTCCTACAATGAGCAGTTCTTC; CDR3: CASSYLPGQGALSSYNEQFF
J: TRBJ2-7; length: 13; V: TRBV9; size: -; D: TRBD2; DNA: TGTGCCAGCAGCGTGGGGGGGACCTACGAGCAGTACTTC; CDR3: CASSVGGTYEQYF